This entry lists 7 T cell receptor beta chains sequenced from one sample in a study of T-cell reconstitution after alpha-beta-depleted transplantation in children. Unique molecular identifiers were incorporated during preparation of the TCRbeta library. A single record per CDR3 protein comes from TCRdb applying MiXCR to the PCR reads. Among a few hundred thousand distinct CDR3 sequences listed, around 27% were seen once. Sequencing used PBMCs, obtained before TCRalphabeta/CD19-depleted stem cell transplant. Receptors originate from a boy under two years old with Wiskott-Aldrich syndrome, due to receive a stem cell transplant.

A few counts support this clonotype. V usage is TRBV10-3 and J usage is TRBJ2-7; tentative D call: TRBD1 (6 bases). CDR3 length equals 15 residues. Germline assignment: CDR1 ENHRY and CDR2 SYGVKD. V was clipped by 6 bases and J by 0 bases, with 15 bases between them. The CDR3 nucleotides are TGTGCCATCAGGGACAGTCTAAAGAGCTCCTACGAGCAGTACTTC. Translated: CAIRDSLKSSYEQYF.

The chain recombines TRBV20-1 with TRBJ2-7; TRBD2 matches 8 bases. Germline values: CDR1 DFQATT, CDR2 SNEGSKA (reference sequence). CDR3 length equals 14 residues. J lost 4 bases, V lost 5 bases, and 10 bases had no gene match. This chain's CDR3 is CSAHSGSARYEQYF. In nucleotides, the CDR3 is TGCAGTGCTCACAGCGGGAGCGCTAGGTACGAGCAGTACTTC.

This clonotype was picked up a small number of times. The rearrangement links TRBV7-6 to TRBJ2-7; 7 bases match TRBD2. Per the germline V gene, CDR1 is SGHVS and CDR2 is FNYEAQ. The CDR3 loop spans 15 amino acids. The J segment lost 4 bases and the V segment lost 2 bases, leaving 8 bases of the junction unmatched. The CDR3 spells CASSLLAGARYEQYF. The CDR3 coding sequence is TGTGCCAGCAGCTTATTGGCGGGAGCGAGGTACGAGCAGTACTTC.

The V and J genes are TRBV20-1 and TRBJ2-1; D unresolved. This CDR3 region has 12 residues. Trimming shortened V by 1 base and J by 9 bases, and 10 bases separated the two germline ends. Looked up from germline, CDR1 is DFQATT and CDR2 is SNEGSKA (reference sequence). CDR3 residues: CSARVGWGEQFF. The CDR3 region has the DNA TGCAGTGCTAGAGTCGGGTGGGGTGAGCAGTTCTTC.

This rearrangement joins TRBV5-1 to TRBJ1-3, with no clear D. From germline, CDR1 is SGHRS and CDR2 YFSETQ. CDR3 length equals 16 residues. V was pared by 4 bases and J by 1 base, with 15 bases between. CDR3 sequence: CASSPGRLESGNTIYF. As DNA, the CDR3 is TGCGCCAGCAGCCCTGGACGACTTGAGTCTGGAAACACCATATATTTT. Looking up the rest from reference TRBV5-1 and TRBJ1-3 gives the full variable domain: KAGVTQTPRYLIKTRGQQVTLSCSPISGHRSVSWYQQTPGQGLQFLFEYFSETQRNKGNFPGRFSGRQFSNSRSEMNVSTLELGDSALYLCASSPGRLESGNTIYFGEGSWLTVV.

This clonotype was counted between two and nine times. The V and J genes are TRBV15 and TRBJ2-3; 9 nucleotides agree with TRBD2. This CDR3 is built from 15 residues. The J segment lost 1 base and the V segment lost 5 bases, leaving 4 bases of the junction unmatched. From germline, CDR1 is LNHNV and CDR2 YYDKDF (reference sequence). The CDR3 DNA reads TGTGCCACCAGCGGCGGGAGGGTTGGCACAGATACGCAGTATTTT. This gives the protein CATSGGRVGTDTQYF.

Details on this clonotype: A read error may produce the germline difference seen at one junction end. The genes are TRBV12-3 or TRBV12-4 and TRBJ2-3; TRBD2 is a possible D gene (5 bases). The CDR3 length is 13 residues. This CDR3 reads CGSYKRTTDTQYF. CDR3 bases: TGTGGCAGCTATAAGCGGACCACAGATACGCAGTATTTT.